These 29 T cell receptor beta chains originate from one sample sequenced in a study of T cell responses to AZD1222 COVID-19 vaccine. TCRdb's table, derived via immunoSEQ multiplex PCR, lists solely in-frame clones and lacks some. The sample has some 80,000 clones, about 91% seen once. The sequences come from peripheral blood, collected 28 days after the second dose of the MenACWY control vaccine. The receptors derive from an adult who received the MenACWY meningococcal vaccine as a control.

This clone was observed a handful of times. The rearrangement links TRBV9 to TRBJ2-1; the match to TRBD1 covers 10 bases. Trimming removed 3 bases from V and 8 bases from J; junction bases left unmatched: 5. CDR1 and CDR2 (germline): SGDLS, YYNGEE. The CDR3 sequence is 14 residues long. The CDR3: CASSARDRGDEQFF. DNA of the CDR3: TGTGCCAGCAGCGCCCGGGACAGGGGCGATGAGCAGTTCTTC.

This clone was recorded once. This chain joins TRBV29-1 and TRBJ2-2; TRBD2 might be the D (6 bases). Trimming removed 4 bases from V and 4 bases from J, with 7 bases in between. This CDR3 contains 12 residues. Germline V gene lookup returns CDR1 SQVTM and CDR2 ANQGSEA. The CDR3 region is CSVGTITGELFF. CDR3 sequence (DNA): TGCAGCGTTGGGACTATCACCGGGGAGCTGTTTTTT.

The V and J genes are TRBV9 and TRBJ2-2; D may be TRBD1 or TRBD2 (5 bases each). Germline V gene lookup returns CDR1 SGDLS and CDR2 YYNGEE. V was shortened by 0 bases and J by 1 base, with 7 bases between the two germline ends. The CDR3 has 15 residues. CDR3 amino acids: CASSVDGGNTGELFF. CDR3 sequence (DNA): TGTGCCAGCAGCGTAGATGGGGGGAACACCGGGGAGCTGTTTTTT. The variable domain in full, with the rest retrieved from reference TRBV9 and TRBJ2-2, is DSGVTQTPKHLITATGQRVTLRCSPRSGDLSVYWYQQSLDQGLQFLIQYYNGEERAKGNILERFSAQQFPDLHSELNLSSLELGDSALYFCASSVDGGNTGELFFGEGSRLTVL.

CDR3 sequence reads: CASSQGSNQPQHF. CDR3 coding DNA: TGTGCCAGCAGCCAGGGAAGCAATCAGCCCCAGCATTTT. The chain is built from TRBV14 and TRBJ1-5; no clear D. V lost 3 bases to trimming and J lost 1 base, with 4 bases between them. CDR3 size: 13 residues. CDR1 and CDR2 (germline): SGHDN, FVKESK.

This clone turned up a few times. The V gene is TRBV6-4, the J gene TRBJ1-4; D not certain. Trimming removed 4 bases at V and 7 bases at J, with 10 bases between. Germline-derived CDR1 and CDR2 are MRHNA and SNTAGT. The CDR3 runs to 13 residues. In DNA form, the CDR3 reads TGTGCCAGCAGTGTCGAGGTGGGTGAAAAACTGTTTTTT. This sequence encodes CASSVEVGEKLFF.

The chain links TRBV7-8 to TRBJ1-2; 9 bases are shared with TRBD1. The J segment lost 4 bases and the V segment lost 4 bases, leaving 4 bases of the junction unmatched. Germline lookup yields CDR1 SGHVS and CDR2 FQNEAQ. The CDR3 covers 14 residues. The CDR3 DNA is TGTGCCAGCAGCTCGGGACAGGGAGCCTATGGCTACACCTTC. Amino acid sequence: CASSSGQGAYGYTF.

The chain combines TRBV6-2 or TRBV6-3 with TRBJ1-1, with 10 bases fitting TRBD1. Looked up from germline, CDR1 is MNHEY and CDR2 is SVGEGT. The CDR3 runs 13 residues. With V trimmed by 4 bases and J by 8 bases, 4 bases remained unmatched. CDR3 DNA: TGTGCCAGCAGTTCGACAGGGGGCGAAGAAGCTTTCTTT. Amino acid sequence: CASSSTGGEEAFF.

With respect to this clone: This same CDR3 is encoded by further DNA sequences in the sample. V and J are TRBV24-1 and TRBJ1-1; D not resolved. The CDR3 loop spans 12 amino acids. CDR1 and CDR2 from the germline V gene are KGHDR and SFDVKD. Trimming took off 12 bases at V and 4 bases at J, with 14 bases between the two ends. The CDR3 here is CAPLDLRTEAFF. The CDR3 DNA follows: TGTGCCCCCCTCGATCTGCGCACTGAAGCTTTCTTT.

This clone appeared once. The chain joins TRBV12-5 to TRBJ1-5; TRBD1 matches 7 bases. Germline trimming cut 1 base from V and 2 bases from J; bases unmatched to any gene: 5. CDR3 length: 16 amino acids. Germline V gene data show CDR1 as LGHNT and CDR2 as FRNRAP. The CDR3 nucleotides are TGTGCTAGTGGTTTGGAAATGGGACAGCGCAATCAGCCCCAGCATTTT. Protein sequence: CASGLEMGQRNQPQHF. Based on the CDR3 plus reference TRBV12-5 and TRBJ1-5, the full variable domain is DARVTQTPRHKVTEMGQEVTMRCQPILGHNTVFWYRQTMMQGLELLAYFRNRAPLDDSGMPKDRFSAEMPDATLATLKIQPSEPRDSAVYFCASGLEMGQRNQPQHFGDGTRLSIL.

The chain couples TRBV6-6 to TRBJ2-5; TRBD1 is a possible D gene (5 bases). The CDR3 runs to 14 residues. V was shortened by 5 bases and J by 4 bases, with 14 bases between the two germline ends. Germline V gives CDR1 MNHNY, CDR2 SVGAGI (reference sequence). CDR3 in amino acids: CASSKPQVGETQYF. In DNA, the CDR3 is TGTGCCAGCAGTAAACCACAGGTTGGAGAGACCCAGTACTTC.

The rearrangement uses TRBV24-1 and TRBJ1-5, with a weak D call TRBD1 (5 bases). V lost 4 bases and J 7 bases, leaving 10 bases between the germline ends. The V gene's germline CDR1 is KGHDR and CDR2 SFDVKD. The CDR3 runs 13 residues. CDR3 in DNA: TGTGCCACCAGTGAGCCAGGGCGACAGCCCCAGCATTTT. Its protein product is CATSEPGRQPQHF.

In this sample, this clone turned up once. The CDR3 nucleotides are TGTGCCAGCAGCTCCAGGACGGTTACTAATGAAAAACTGTTTTTT. Its translation: CASSSRTVTNEKLFF. V gene TRBV6-6 combines with J gene TRBJ1-4, with no clear D. The CDR3 runs 15 residues. Germline V gives CDR1 MNHNY, CDR2 SVGAGI (reference sequence). The germline V and J ends were trimmed by 6 bases and 2 bases, with 13 bases remaining between them.

In its sample, this clone was seen a few times. The V gene is TRBV20-1, the J gene TRBJ1-2; no clear D. The CDR3 is 11 residues long. Germline loops: CDR1 DFQATT, CDR2 SNEGSKA (reference sequence). Trimming took 6 bases from V and 4 from J, leaving 9 bases between them. CDR3 region: CSAGETYGYTF. The CDR3 DNA sequence: TGCAGTGCGGGTGAAACCTATGGCTACACCTTC.

The genes are TRBV7-2 and TRBJ2-1; perhaps TRBD2 as D (5 bases). CDR1 is SGHTA, CDR2 FQGNSA, per germline. This CDR3 has 12 amino acids. The V end was cut by 7 bases, the J end by 13 bases, with 17 bases between. CDR3 nucleotide sequence: TGTGCCAGCACCTCCCCCCGAGGGCACCAGTTCTTC. Protein product: CASTSPRGHQFF.

V usage is TRBV6-5 and J usage is TRBJ1-3, with TRBD1 as a possible D gene (5 bases). V lost 0 bases and J 0 bases, leaving 9 bases between the germline ends. Germline assignment: CDR1 MNHEY and CDR2 SVGAGI. This CDR3 is 16 amino acids long. The CDR3 DNA reads TGTGCCAGCAGTTACTCCTGGGGGGACTCTGGAAACACCATATATTTT. Translation gives CASSYSWGDSGNTIYF.

The J gene is TRBJ1-3, the V gene TRBV5-5, with TRBD1 as a possible D gene (6 bases). Trimming removed 4 bases from V and 2 bases from J, with 13 bases in between. Looked up from germline, CDR1 is SGHKS and CDR2 is YYEKEE (reference sequence). CDR3 length equals 15 residues. The CDR3 here is CASSISGTTGNTIYF. CDR3 DNA sequence: TGTGCCAGCAGCATCTCCGGGACAACTGGAAACACCATATATTTT.

The chain employs TRBV6-2 or TRBV6-3 and TRBJ2-5; the match to TRBD1 covers 7 bases. Germline CDR1 is MNHEY and CDR2 is SVGEGT. The CDR3 spans 17 residues. Losses at the gene ends were 0 bases for V and 0 bases for J; bases not matched to a gene: 7. The chain's CDR3 is CASSYSRAGGYQETQYF. CDR3 nucleotide sequence: TGTGCCAGCAGTTACTCGAGGGCAGGGGGATACCAAGAGACCCAGTACTTC.

The V call is TRBV3-1 (or the pseudogene TRBV3-2), the J call TRBJ1-1; D perhaps matches TRBD1 (6 bases). Germline lookup yields CDR1 LGHDT and CDR2 YNNKEL (reference sequence). V was trimmed by 5 bases and J by 13 bases, leaving 17 bases between them. The CDR3 contains 12 residues. The CDR3 nucleotides are TGTGCCAGCAGCTACGCAGGGGTTTCGGTTTTCTTT. Translation: CASSYAGVSVFF.

The J gene is TRBJ1-1, the V gene TRBV7-2; D ambiguous. V lost 0 bases and J lost 1, with 9 bases in between. The CDR3 consists of 15 residues. Germline V gives CDR1 SGHTA, CDR2 FQGNSA. CDR3 protein: CASSLAVSPNTEAFF. Written as DNA, the CDR3 is TGTGCCAGCAGCTTAGCGGTTTCTCCGAACACTGAAGCTTTCTTT.

The count of this clone is one. The chain links TRBV11-2 to TRBJ2-1; TRBD2 is a possible D gene (6 bases). The CDR3 consists of 15 residues. V lost 0 bases to trimming and J lost 8 bases, with 14 bases between them. Germline values: CDR1 SGHAT, CDR2 FQNNGV. CDR3 nucleotides: TGTGCCAGCAGCTTAGAGGCGGGGTTGGTCGATGAGCAGTTCTTC. Translating it yields CASSLEAGLVDEQFF.

This clone was recorded only once. The genes are TRBV6-6 and TRBJ2-5; 8 bases match TRBD1. CDR3 length: 16 residues. J lost 1 base, V lost 5 bases, and 9 bases had no gene match. The germline gives CDR1 MNHNY, CDR2 SVGAGI (reference sequence). The CDR3 sequence: CASSRGQGGPQETQYF. The CDR3, as DNA: TGTGCCAGCAGTCGAGGACAGGGTGGCCCCCAAGAGACCCAGTACTTC.

The rearrangement joins TRBV5-1 to TRBJ1-6; D possibly corresponds to TRBD1 (5 bases). This CDR3 is 18 amino acids long. Trimming cost V 4 bases and J 0 bases, with 17 bases left between them. Germline CDR1 reads SGHRS; CDR2 reads YFSETQ. CDR3 amino acids: CASSLPGEGSSYNSPLHF. The CDR3 bases are TGCGCCAGCAGCCTACCGGGGGAGGGAAGCTCCTATAATTCACCCCTCCACTTT. The full variable domain, its missing parts supplied by reference TRBV5-1 and TRBJ1-6, is KAGVTQTPRYLIKTRGQQVTLSCSPISGHRSVSWYQQTPGQGLQFLFEYFSETQRNKGNFPGRFSGRQFSNSRSEMNVSTLELGDSALYLCASSLPGEGSSYNSPLHFGNGTRLTVT.

This clone was seen a handful of times. The chain joins TRBV7-9 to TRBJ2-7, with D possibly matching TRBD1 (7 bases). Per germline, CDR1 SEHNR and CDR2 FQNEAQ (reference sequence). The CDR3 length is 15 residues. V was clipped by 1 base and J by 4 bases, with 14 bases between them. CDR3 sequence: CASSLGQGGWYEQYF. CDR3 sequence (DNA): TGTGCCAGCAGCTTAGGCCAGGGGGGATGGTACGAGCAGTACTTC.

The genes are TRBV7-9 and TRBJ2-5; D is undetermined. Per germline, CDR1 SEHNR and CDR2 FQNEAQ (reference sequence). V dropped 5 bases and J dropped 0 bases, with 19 bases sitting between them. This CDR3 has 17 amino acids. The CDR3, as DNA: TGTGCCAGCAGCGGTATGACAAGGCTTTTGTACCAAGAGACCCAGTACTTC. It specifies CASSGMTRLLYQETQYF. The full variable domain, its missing parts supplied by reference TRBV7-9 and TRBJ2-5, is DTGVSQNPRHKITKRGQNVTFRCDPISEHNRLYWYRQTLGQGPEFLTYFQNEAQLEKSRLLSDRFSAERPKGSFSTLEIQRTEQGDSAMYLCASSGMTRLLYQETQYFGPGTRLLVL.

This clone appeared once. The chain links TRBV28 to TRBJ1-2, with 7 bases that match TRBD1. The CDR3 extends over 15 amino acids. Germline loops: CDR1 MDHEN, CDR2 SYDVKM. J lost 5 bases, V lost 8 bases, and 14 bases had no gene match. CDR3 loop: CASHVIMTGRYGYTF. The CDR3 DNA is TGTGCCAGCCATGTAATAATGACAGGGAGGTATGGCTACACCTTC.

This rearrangement joins TRBV4-1 to TRBJ2-7, with 12 bases matching TRBD2. Germline assignment: CDR1 MGHRA and CDR2 YSYEKL. The CDR3 totals 16 residues. V lost 4 bases to trimming and J lost 2 bases; unmatched junction nucleotides: 6. The CDR3, as DNA: TGCGCCAGCAGCCCTCAACTAGCGGGGGGAACCTACGAGCAGTACTTC. It codes for CASSPQLAGGTYEQYF.

The J gene is TRBJ2-5, the V gene TRBV5-1; the D gene is possibly TRBD2 (6 bases). With 0 bases removed from V and 3 bases from J, the gap between germline ends came to 12 bases. This CDR3 has 15 amino acids. CDR1 and CDR2 from the germline V gene are SGHRS and YFSETQ. CDR3 loop: CASSLAPGLKETQYF. The CDR3 coding sequence is TGCGCCAGCAGCTTGGCCCCGGGACTCAAAGAGACCCAGTACTTC.

The chain recombines TRBV7-2 with TRBJ1-3; D perhaps matches TRBD1 (5 bases). The V end was cut by 2 bases, the J end by 1 base, with 9 bases between. The germline CDR1 and CDR2 sequences are SGHTA and FQGNSA. The CDR3 is 15 residues long. CDR3 nucleotides: TGTGCCAGCAGCTTACAGGGAACTTCTGGAAACACCATATATTTT. Translating gives CASSLQGTSGNTIYF.

The J gene is TRBJ2-3, the V gene TRBV9; possible D gene TRBD1, 8 bases. The CDR3 has 16 amino acids. CDR1 and CDR2 (germline): SGDLS, YYNGEE. V dropped 1 base and J dropped 1 base, with 13 bases sitting between them. The CDR3 bases are TGTGCCAGCAGCGTAAGCACAGGGGGGGGCACAGATACGCAGTATTTT. Residues: CASSVSTGGGTDTQYF.